The present T cell receptor beta chain was sequenced within a study of shared clonotypes between healthy human individuals. Study at large: The plates for each donor numbered three CD4 naive, three CD4 memory, two CD8 naive and one CD8 memory.

Germline assignment: CDR1 SQVTM and CDR2 ANQGSEA. The CDR3 extends over 15 amino acids. The V end was cut by 7 bases, the J end by 0 bases, with 16 bases between. Study outcomes and limitations: Clonotype sharing among donors was expected to depend on sequencing depth.

In the case of this clone: Antigen: not known.

Measured with immunoSEQ multiplex PCR; TCRdb has only the in-frame clones, and not every one. The sample carries over 950,000 clones, 77% recorded once. Source material: memory CD4+ T cells from PBMCs. Subset described: CD45RA-negative fraction. The V gene is TRBV29-1, the J gene TRBJ2-4; D uncertain. The sequence was obtained from a man aged 18 to 35 in good health. Some clones in this sample may be carry-over from other donors' samples. The CDR3 protein is CSASKGTVAKNIQYF. CDR3 nucleotides: TGCAGCGCCTCAAAGGGCACAGTAGCCAAAAACATTCAGTACTTC.